The 21 T cell receptor beta chains below come from one sample, sequenced in a study (dated by TCRdb to the mid-2010s). The library was generated by RT-PCR. TCRdb lists the instrument as Illumina MiSeq. TCRdb trimmed public reads at Q25 via fastp, called clones via MiXCR and kept in-frame beta chains. Rows are unified per CDR3 protein, each entry keeping the most common DNA and genes. Recorded for this sample are approximately 720,000 distinct CDR3 sequences; over 12% of them occurred a single time. The ten most abundant clones make up just over 3.5% of the sample. The sequencing input was memory CD4+ T cells from blood. Receptors originate from a female donor in good health, serving as a healthy control.

This clonotype was detected ten times or more. This rearrangement joins TRBV6-2 or TRBV6-3 to TRBJ1-1; no clear D gene. CDR1 is MNHEY, CDR2 SVGEGT, per germline. The V gene lost 1 base and the J gene lost 5 bases, with 8 bases spanning the gap. The CDR3 is 13 amino acids. This chain's CDR3 is CASSYFSGTEAFF. The DNA of the CDR3 is TGTGCCAGCAGTTACTTTTCGGGGACTGAAGCTTTCTTT.

Ten or more counts support this clonotype. V is TRBV18 and J is TRBJ2-1, with D hard to call. The germline V and J ends were trimmed by 6 bases and 7 bases, with 22 bases remaining between them. The CDR3 covers 16 residues. Germline lookup yields CDR1 KGHSH and CDR2 LQKENI. The CDR3 here is CASSPRVRSVWNEQFF. Here the CDR3 DNA reads TGTGCCAGCTCTCCCCGGGTACGCTCTGTGTGGAATGAGCAGTTCTTC. The complete variable domain, with remaining parts taken from reference TRBV18 and TRBJ2-1, reads NAGVMQNPRHLVRRRGQEARLRCSPMKGHSHVYWYRQLPEEGLKFMVYLQKENIIDESGMPKERFSAEFPKEGPSILRIQQVVRGDSAAYFCASSPRVRSVWNEQFFGPGTRLTVL.

This clonotype was seen a handful of times. V and J are TRBV7-6 and TRBJ2-5; the D gene is possibly TRBD2 (5 bases). The germline gives CDR1 SGHVS, CDR2 FNYEAQ. The length of the CDR3 is 16 residues. Trimming removed 5 bases from V and 1 base from J, with 17 bases in between. The CDR3 DNA sequence: TGTGCCAGCAGCGCCGAAACCTCTAGCCCCCAAGAGACCCAGTACTTC. It translates to CASSAETSSPQETQYF.

The chain has TRBV3-1 and TRBJ1-3; no clear D. V lost 3 bases and J 3 bases, leaving 9 bases between the germline ends. CDR3 length: 14 residues. CDR1 LGHDT and CDR2 YNNKEL come from the germline V gene (reference sequence). The DNA of the CDR3 is TGTGCCAGCAGCCATTCGGCCCTTGGAAACACCATATATTTT. Translating gives CASSHSALGNTIYF.

CDR3 residues: CASSSDRGSQETQYF. The CDR3 DNA sequence: TGTGCCAGCAGCTCCGATCGGGGCAGCCAAGAGACCCAGTACTTC. The rearrangement joins TRBV5-4 to TRBJ2-5, with D possibly being TRBD1 or TRBD2 (5 bases each). Germline V gene lookup returns CDR1 SGHNT and CDR2 YYREEE (reference sequence). V lost 3 bases, J lost 1 base, and 13 bases lay in between. The CDR3 totals 15 residues.

Many counts were recorded for this clonotype. The chain joins TRBV20-1 to TRBJ1-2; tentatively, D is TRBD1 (6 bases). CDR1 and CDR2 (germline): DFQATT, SNEGSKA (reference sequence). V was trimmed by 0 bases and J by 3 bases, leaving 8 bases between them. The CDR3 is made up of 13 amino acids. This CDR3 reads CSAREDSYYGYTF. In nucleotides, the CDR3 is TGCAGTGCTAGAGAGGACAGTTACTATGGCTACACCTTC.

This clonotype has a handful of counts. V gene TRBV20-1 combines with J gene TRBJ2-6; D might be TRBD1 or TRBD2, each matching 5 bases. Germline V CDR1 and CDR2: DFQATT, SNEGSKA (reference sequence). The CDR3 length is 18 residues. V was clipped by 0 bases and J by 3 bases, with 18 bases between them. CDR3 in DNA: TGCAGTGCTAGAGATAAGGGGACGCCAGGGTTTGGGGCCAACGTCCTGACTTTC. Translating it yields CSARDKGTPGFGANVLTF.

The sample holds a few counts of this clonotype. With a much larger clone just one base away, this may be a read error. V is TRBV3-1 and J is TRBJ2-7; 12 nucleotides agree with TRBD2. Germline assignment: CDR1 LGHDT and CDR2 YNNKEL (reference sequence). The CDR3 runs to 14 residues. V lost 4 bases and J lost 2; bases outside the gene matches: 0. CDR3 protein: CASSRTSGAYEQYF. The CDR3, as DNA: TGTGCCAGCAGCCGGACTAGCGGGGCCTACGAGCAGTACTTC.

The chain uses TRBV18 and TRBJ2-1; 10 positions match TRBD2. Germline V gene sequence: CDR1 KGHSH, CDR2 LQKENI. This CDR3 is built from 17 residues. With V trimmed by 2 bases and J by 2 bases, 6 bases remained unmatched. The CDR3 loop reads CASSPAASGRPYNEQFF. CDR3 bases: TGTGCCAGCTCACCAGCCGCTAGCGGGAGACCCTACAATGAGCAGTTCTTC.

This chain joins TRBV4-3 and TRBJ2-2, with D unresolved. Germline-derived CDR1 and CDR2 are LGHNA and YSLEER. The CDR3 totals 19 residues. The V and J ends lost 0 bases and 3 bases respectively, with 20 bases between them. DNA for the CDR3: TGCGCCAGCAGCCAAGATGGCCGGGCCTCTCAGACACACACCGGGGAGCTGTTTTTT. Its protein product is CASSQDGRASQTHTGELFF.

This clonotype came up many times. One end of the junction is discordant with germline, which a read error may explain. The chain carries TRBV12-3 or TRBV12-4 and TRBJ2-4; D possibly uses TRBD1 or TRBD2 (5 bases each). The CDR3 covers 11 residues. The CDR3 here is CASSISGTLHF. DNA for the CDR3: TGTGCCAGCAGTATCTCAGGGACCTTACACTTC.

With respect to this clonotype: One junction end does not reproduce the germline sequence, and a read error may be involved. The rearrangement links TRBV2 to TRBJ2-7, with D perhaps TRBD1 or TRBD2 (5 bases each). Germline CDR1 SNHLY, CDR2 FYNNEI. This CDR3 comprises 11 residues. The CDR3 DNA is TGTGCCAGCAGGGGGCGGGCGACCACGAGTTTC. Residues: CASRGRATTSF.

Ten or more counts support this clonotype. The rearrangement joins TRBV4-3 to TRBJ2-1; TRBD2 matches 7 bases. J gave up 8 bases and V 2 bases, and 9 bases lay outside the gene matches. CDR1 and CDR2 (germline): LGHNA, YSLEER. This CDR3 contains 15 residues. The CDR3 spells CASSQKNAGVHEQFF. CDR3 in DNA: TGCGCCAGCAGCCAAAAGAACGCGGGAGTGCATGAGCAGTTCTTC.

At least ten counts were recorded for this clonotype. The V and J genes are TRBV29-1 and TRBJ2-2; unclear D gene. The V gene's germline CDR1 is SQVTM and CDR2 ANQGSEA. CDR3 length: 14 amino acids. With 3 bases removed from V and 5 bases from J, the gap between germline ends came to 13 bases. The DNA of the CDR3 is TGCAGCGTTGACAGTAGGGCTGGGACCGGGGAGCTGTTTTTT. This encodes CSVDSRAGTGELFF.

The rearrangement joins TRBV11-2 to TRBJ2-1; 9 nucleotides line up with TRBD2. Germline V gene sequence: CDR1 SGHAT, CDR2 FQNNGV. Trimming at V came to 6 bases and at J to 6 bases, leaving 9 bases not matched to a gene. This CDR3 has 15 amino acids. CDR3 nucleotide sequence: TGTGCCAGCAGACCAAGCGGGAGGCAGGGCAATGAGCAGTTCTTC. Its protein product is CASRPSGRQGNEQFF.

The rearrangement uses TRBV7-9 and TRBJ1-5; D not certain. Looked up from germline, CDR1 is SEHNR and CDR2 is FQNEAQ (reference sequence). The CDR3 loop spans 15 amino acids. Trimming took 1 base from V and 6 from J, leaving 13 bases between them. The CDR3 spells CASSLGSIGGQPQHF. The CDR3, as DNA: TGTGCCAGCAGCTTAGGGTCGATTGGCGGTCAGCCCCAGCATTTT.

This clonotype was seen more than once but under ten times. The rearrangement links TRBV27 to TRBJ1-6; D uncertain. Germline values: CDR1 MNHEY, CDR2 SMNVEV (reference sequence). This CDR3 comprises 13 residues. The V and J ends lost 3 bases and 9 bases respectively, with 9 bases between them. The CDR3 protein is CASSFHYSSPLHF. The CDR3 bases are TGTGCCAGCAGTTTCCATTACAGTTCACCCCTCCACTTT.

This clonotype was detected a few times. The chain joins TRBV5-1 to TRBJ2-2; D is tentatively TRBD1 or TRBD2 (6 bases each). Per germline, CDR1 SGHRS and CDR2 YFSETQ. The length of the CDR3 is 15 residues. V was clipped by 4 bases and J by 5 bases, with 15 bases between them. CDR3 amino acids: CASSPGAMSTGELFF. For the CDR3, the DNA is TGCGCCAGCAGCCCGGGGGCTATGAGTACCGGGGAGCTGTTTTTT.

This clonotype has only a few counts. This chain uses TRBV7-2 with TRBJ1-1, with a weak D call TRBD1 (5 bases). Germline CDR1 is SGHTA and CDR2 is FQGNSA. V dropped 5 bases and J dropped 9 bases, with 19 bases sitting between them. This CDR3 has 14 amino acids. The CDR3 sequence: CASSLTQGGAQAFF. The CDR3 DNA is TGTGCCAGCAGCCTTACCCAGGGTGGGGCCCAAGCTTTCTTT.

This clonotype was recorded many times. This chain joins TRBV7-2 and TRBJ2-1; no firm D call. Germline lookup yields CDR1 SGHTA and CDR2 FQGNSA. The CDR3 contains 11 residues. Trimming took 2 bases from V and 13 from J, leaving 9 bases between them. The CDR3 DNA follows: TGTGCCAGCAGCTTATACCGCGGTCAGTTCTTC. Its translation: CASSLYRGQFF.

This clonotype occurred a few times. The chain uses TRBV7-2 and TRBJ2-1; D might be TRBD1 (6 bases). Germline V CDR1 and CDR2: SGHTA, FQGNSA. The CDR3 contains 17 residues. Trimming removed 1 base at V and 0 bases at J, with 13 bases between. CDR3 sequence reads: CASSLGQALSSYNEQFF. CDR3 DNA: TGTGCCAGCAGCTTAGGACAGGCCCTGAGCTCCTACAATGAGCAGTTCTTC.